This TCR beta chain is from a study of T cell changes during pregnancy in multiple sclerosis. Only in-frame clones appear in the TCRdb table, and some are missing; sequencing was by immunoSEQ multiplex PCR. The repertoire has almost 35,000 clones, about nine tenths of them found once; the top ten carry under 15%. Trimming removed 10 bases from V and 5 bases from J; junction bases left unmatched: 16. In germline, CDR1 is MNHEY, CDR2 SMNVEV (reference sequence). CDR3 length equals 15 residues. This chain connects TRBV27 to TRBJ1-1, with 7 bases lining up with TRBD1. This TCR was recovered from a female donor with multiple sclerosis, enrolled in a pregnancy study. The material sequenced was CD8+ T cells from peripheral blood mononuclear cells, taken in the first trimester of pregnancy. The CDR3 loop reads CATRDFTGAWTEAFF. The DNA for the CDR3 is TGTGCCACCAGAGACTTCACAGGGGCATGGACTGAAGCTTTCTTT.